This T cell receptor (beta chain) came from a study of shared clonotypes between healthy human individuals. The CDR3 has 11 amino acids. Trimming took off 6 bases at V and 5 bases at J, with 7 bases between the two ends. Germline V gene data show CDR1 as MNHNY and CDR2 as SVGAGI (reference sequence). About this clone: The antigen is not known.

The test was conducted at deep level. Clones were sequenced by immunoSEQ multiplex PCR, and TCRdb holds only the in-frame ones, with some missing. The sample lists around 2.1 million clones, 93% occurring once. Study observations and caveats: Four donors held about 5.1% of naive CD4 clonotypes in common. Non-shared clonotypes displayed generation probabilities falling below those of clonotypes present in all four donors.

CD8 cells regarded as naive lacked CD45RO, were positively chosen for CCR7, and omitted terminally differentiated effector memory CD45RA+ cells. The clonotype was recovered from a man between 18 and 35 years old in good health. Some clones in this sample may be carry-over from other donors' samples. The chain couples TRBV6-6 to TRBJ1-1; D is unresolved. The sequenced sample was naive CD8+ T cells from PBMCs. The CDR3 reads CASSQWTEAFF. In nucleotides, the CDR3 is TGTGCCAGCAGCCAGTGGACTGAAGCTTTCTTT.